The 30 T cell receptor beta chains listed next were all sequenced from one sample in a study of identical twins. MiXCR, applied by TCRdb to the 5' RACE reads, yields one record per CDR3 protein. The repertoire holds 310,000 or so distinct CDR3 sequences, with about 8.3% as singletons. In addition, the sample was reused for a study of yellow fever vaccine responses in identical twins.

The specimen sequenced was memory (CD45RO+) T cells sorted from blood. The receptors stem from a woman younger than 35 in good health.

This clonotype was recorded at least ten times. Here the CDR3 reads CASSQVVSMAEQFF. CDR3 bases: TGTGCCAGCAGCCAAGTCGTCTCTATGGCTGAGCAGTTCTTC. The chain employs TRBV3-1 and TRBJ2-1; no reliable D call. This CDR3 is built from 14 residues. The ends were cut back, 1 base at V and 9 bases at J, with 13 bases in the middle. Germline loops: CDR1 LGHDT, CDR2 YNNKEL (reference sequence).

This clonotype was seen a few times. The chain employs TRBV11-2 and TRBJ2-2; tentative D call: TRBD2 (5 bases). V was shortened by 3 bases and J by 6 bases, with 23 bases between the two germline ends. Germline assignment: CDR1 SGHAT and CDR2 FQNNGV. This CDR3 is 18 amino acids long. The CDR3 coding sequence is TGTGCCAGCAGCTTTCGGCCCCCCATTGGGAGTGAGCCCGGGGAGCTGTTTTTT. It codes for CASSFRPPIGSEPGELFF.

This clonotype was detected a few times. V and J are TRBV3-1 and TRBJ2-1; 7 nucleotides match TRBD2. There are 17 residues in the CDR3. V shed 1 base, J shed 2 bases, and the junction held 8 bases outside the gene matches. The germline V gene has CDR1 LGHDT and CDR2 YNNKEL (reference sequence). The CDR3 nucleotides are TGTGCCAGCAGCCAAGCCCCTCTAGCGGCGACCTACAATGAGCAGTTCTTC. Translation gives CASSQAPLAATYNEQFF.

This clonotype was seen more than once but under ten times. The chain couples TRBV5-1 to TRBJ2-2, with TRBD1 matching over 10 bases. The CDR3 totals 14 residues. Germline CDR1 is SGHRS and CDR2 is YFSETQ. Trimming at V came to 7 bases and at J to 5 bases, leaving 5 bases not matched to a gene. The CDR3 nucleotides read TGCGCCAGCGCTGGACAGGGGGGAACCGGGGAGCTGTTTTTT. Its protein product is CASAGQGGTGELFF.

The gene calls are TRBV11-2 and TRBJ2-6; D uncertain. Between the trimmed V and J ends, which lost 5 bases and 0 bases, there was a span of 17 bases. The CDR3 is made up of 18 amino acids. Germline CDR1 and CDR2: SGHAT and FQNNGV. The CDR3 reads CASSLRTVEGSGANVLTF. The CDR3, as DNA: TGTGCCAGCAGCCTGCGGACCGTCGAAGGCTCTGGGGCCAACGTCCTGACTTTC.

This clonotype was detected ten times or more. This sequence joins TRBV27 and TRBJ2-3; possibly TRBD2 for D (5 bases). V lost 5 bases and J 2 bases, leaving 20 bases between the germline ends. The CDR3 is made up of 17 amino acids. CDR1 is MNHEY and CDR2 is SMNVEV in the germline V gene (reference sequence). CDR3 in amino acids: CASSTADFFGPTDTQYF. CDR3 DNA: TGTGCCAGCAGTACCGCGGACTTTTTCGGGCCCACAGATACGCAGTATTTT.

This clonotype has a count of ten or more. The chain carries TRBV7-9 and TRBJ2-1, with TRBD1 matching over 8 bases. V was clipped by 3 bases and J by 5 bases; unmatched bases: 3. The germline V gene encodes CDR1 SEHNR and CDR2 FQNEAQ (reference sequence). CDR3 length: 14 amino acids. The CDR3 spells CASSLGQANNEQFF. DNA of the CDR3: TGTGCCAGCAGCTTGGGACAGGCGAACAATGAGCAGTTCTTC.

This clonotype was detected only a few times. CDR3 protein: CASSLTVGPGANVLTF. DNA for the CDR3: TGTGCCAGCAGCTTAACGGTCGGGCCCGGGGCCAACGTCCTGACTTTC. The V call is TRBV7-3, the J call TRBJ2-6; no clear D. The CDR3 contains 16 residues. Trimming took 0 bases from V and 4 from J, leaving 10 bases between them. Germline CDR1 and CDR2: SGHTA and FQGTGA.

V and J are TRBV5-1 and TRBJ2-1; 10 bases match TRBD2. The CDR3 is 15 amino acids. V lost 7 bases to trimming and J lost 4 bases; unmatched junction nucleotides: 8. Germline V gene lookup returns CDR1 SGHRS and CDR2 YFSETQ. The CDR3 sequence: CASGETSGDYNEQFF. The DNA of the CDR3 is TGCGCCAGCGGGGAAACTAGCGGGGATTACAATGAGCAGTTCTTC.

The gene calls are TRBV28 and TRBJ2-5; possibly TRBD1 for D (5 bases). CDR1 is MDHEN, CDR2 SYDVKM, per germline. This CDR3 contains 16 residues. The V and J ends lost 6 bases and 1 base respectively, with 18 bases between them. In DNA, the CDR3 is TGTGCCAGCAGATCGTACCAGGGTGGTGGCCAAGAGACCCAGTACTTC. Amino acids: CASRSYQGGGQETQYF.

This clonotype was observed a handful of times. In nucleotides, the CDR3 is TGCGCCAGCAGCTTGGTCCCTAGCGGGGGGGAAGAGACCCAGTACTTC. Protein sequence: CASSLVPSGGEETQYF. The V call is TRBV5-1, the J call TRBJ2-5; 12 nucleotides match TRBD2. V lost 0 bases and J lost 3; bases outside the gene matches: 3. The CDR3 consists of 16 residues. Germline assignment: CDR1 SGHRS and CDR2 YFSETQ. The whole variable domain, filled in from reference TRBV5-1 and TRBJ2-5, reads KAGVTQTPRYLIKTRGQQVTLSCSPISGHRSVSWYQQTPGQGLQFLFEYFSETQRNKGNFPGRFSGRQFSNSRSEMNVSTLELGDSALYLCASSLVPSGGEETQYFGPGTRLLVL.

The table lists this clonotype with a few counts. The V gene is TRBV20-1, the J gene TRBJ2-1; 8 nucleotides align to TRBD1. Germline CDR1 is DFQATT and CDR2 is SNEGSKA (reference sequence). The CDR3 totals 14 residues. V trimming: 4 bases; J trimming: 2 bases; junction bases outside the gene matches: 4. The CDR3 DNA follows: TGCAGTGCTAACCGGGACAGGACCTACAATGAGCAGTTCTTC. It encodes CSANRDRTYNEQFF.

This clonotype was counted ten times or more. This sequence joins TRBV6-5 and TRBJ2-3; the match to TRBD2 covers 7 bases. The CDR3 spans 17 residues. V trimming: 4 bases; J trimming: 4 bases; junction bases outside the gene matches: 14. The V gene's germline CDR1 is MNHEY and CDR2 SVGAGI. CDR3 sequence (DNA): TGTGCCAGCAGTTCCCCCCTGGGGACTATGGGCCCAGATACGCAGTATTTT. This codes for CASSSPLGTMGPDTQYF.

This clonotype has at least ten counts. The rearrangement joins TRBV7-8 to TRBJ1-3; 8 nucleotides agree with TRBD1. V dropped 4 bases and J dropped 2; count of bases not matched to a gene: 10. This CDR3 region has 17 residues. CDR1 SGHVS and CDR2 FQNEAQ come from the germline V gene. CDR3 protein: CASSSAPRTGTGNTIYF. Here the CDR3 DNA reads TGTGCCAGCAGCTCAGCTCCCCGGACAGGGACTGGAAACACCATATATTTT.

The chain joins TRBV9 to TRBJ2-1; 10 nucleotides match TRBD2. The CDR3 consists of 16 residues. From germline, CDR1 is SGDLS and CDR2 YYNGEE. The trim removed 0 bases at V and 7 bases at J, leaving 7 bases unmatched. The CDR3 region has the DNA TGTGCCAGCAGCGTAGTGGGCCTAGCGGGAGAGAATGAGCAGTTCTTC. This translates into CASSVVGLAGENEQFF.

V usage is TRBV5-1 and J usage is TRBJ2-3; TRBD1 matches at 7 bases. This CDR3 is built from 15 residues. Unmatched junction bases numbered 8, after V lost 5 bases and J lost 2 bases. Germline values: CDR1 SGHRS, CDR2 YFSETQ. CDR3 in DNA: TGCGCCAGCAGTCCCGGGACAGCATCCACAGATACGCAGTATTTT. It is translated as CASSPGTASTDTQYF. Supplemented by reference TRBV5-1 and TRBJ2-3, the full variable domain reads KAGVTQTPRYLIKTRGQQVTLSCSPISGHRSVSWYQQTPGQGLQFLFEYFSETQRNKGNFPGRFSGRQFSNSRSEMNVSTLELGDSALYLCASSPGTASTDTQYFGPGTRLTVL.

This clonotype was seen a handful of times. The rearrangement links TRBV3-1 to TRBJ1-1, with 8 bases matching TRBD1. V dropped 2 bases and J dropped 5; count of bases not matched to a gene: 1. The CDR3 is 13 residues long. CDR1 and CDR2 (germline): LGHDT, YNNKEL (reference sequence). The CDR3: CASSQWTGTEAFF. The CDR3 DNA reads TGTGCCAGCAGCCAATGGACAGGGACTGAAGCTTTCTTT.

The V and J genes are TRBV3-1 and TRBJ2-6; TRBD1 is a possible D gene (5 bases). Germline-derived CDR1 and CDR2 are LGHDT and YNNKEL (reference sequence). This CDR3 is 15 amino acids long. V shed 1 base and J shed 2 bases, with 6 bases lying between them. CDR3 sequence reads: CASSQGTTGANVLTF. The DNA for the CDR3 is TGTGCCAGCAGCCAAGGGACAACTGGGGCCAACGTCCTGACTTTC.

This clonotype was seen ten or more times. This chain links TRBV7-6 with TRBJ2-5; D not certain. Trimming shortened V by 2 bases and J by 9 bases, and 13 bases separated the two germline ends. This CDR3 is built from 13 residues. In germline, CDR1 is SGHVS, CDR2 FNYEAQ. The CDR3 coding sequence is TGTGCCAGCAGCTTATCTTCCTTGACGGCCCAGTACTTC. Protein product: CASSLSSLTAQYF.

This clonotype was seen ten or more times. In DNA form, the CDR3 reads TGCAGTGCCCGTGGTTCTTTCTACGAGCAGTACGTC. Encoded protein: CSARGSFYEQYV. The V and J genes are TRBV20-1 and TRBJ2-7; no definite D call. Germline V CDR1 and CDR2: DFQATT, SNEGSKA (reference sequence). Trimming cost V 6 bases and J 3 bases, with 12 bases left between them. The CDR3 is made up of 12 amino acids.

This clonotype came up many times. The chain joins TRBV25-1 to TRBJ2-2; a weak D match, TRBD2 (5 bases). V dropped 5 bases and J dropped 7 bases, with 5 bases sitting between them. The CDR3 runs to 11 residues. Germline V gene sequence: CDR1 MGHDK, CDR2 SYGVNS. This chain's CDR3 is CASSRGGELFF. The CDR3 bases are TGTGCCAGCAGTCGGGGCGGGGAGCTGTTTTTT.

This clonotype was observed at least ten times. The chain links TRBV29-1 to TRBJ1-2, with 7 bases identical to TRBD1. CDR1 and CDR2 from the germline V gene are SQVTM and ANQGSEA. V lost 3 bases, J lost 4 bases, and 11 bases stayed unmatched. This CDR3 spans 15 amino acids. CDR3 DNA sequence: TGCAGCGTTGACCAAGGGACAGTCCTTCCCTATGGCTACACCTTC. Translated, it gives CSVDQGTVLPYGYTF.

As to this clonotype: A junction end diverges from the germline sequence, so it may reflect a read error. CDR3 amino acids: CTSSAWDKTGVSNQPQHF. The DNA for the CDR3 is TGTACCAGCAGTGCGTGGGACAAAACAGGGGTTAGCAATCAGCCCCAGCATTTT. V is TRBV2 and J is TRBJ1-5, with TRBD1 matching 7 bases. The CDR3 is 18 amino acids. Germline V gene data show CDR1 as SNHLY and CDR2 as FYNNEI.

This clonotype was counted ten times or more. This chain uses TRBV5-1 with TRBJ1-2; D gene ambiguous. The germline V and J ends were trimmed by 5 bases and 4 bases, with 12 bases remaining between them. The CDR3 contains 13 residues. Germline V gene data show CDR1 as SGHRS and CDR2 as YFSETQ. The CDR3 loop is CASSPDGAYGYTF. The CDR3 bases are TGCGCCAGCAGTCCGGACGGAGCCTATGGCTACACCTTC. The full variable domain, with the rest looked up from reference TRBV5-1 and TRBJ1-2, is KAGVTQTPRYLIKTRGQQVTLSCSPISGHRSVSWYQQTPGQGLQFLFEYFSETQRNKGNFPGRFSGRQFSNSRSEMNVSTLELGDSALYLCASSPDGAYGYTFGSGTRLTVV.

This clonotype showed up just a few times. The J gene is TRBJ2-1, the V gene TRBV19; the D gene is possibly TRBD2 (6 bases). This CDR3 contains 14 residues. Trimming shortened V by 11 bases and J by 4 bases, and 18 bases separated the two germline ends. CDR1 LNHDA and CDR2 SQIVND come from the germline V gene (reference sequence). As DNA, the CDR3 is TGTGCCGTCGCCGGGGGAGGTTTTTACAATGAGCAGTTCTTC. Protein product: CAVAGGGFYNEQFF.

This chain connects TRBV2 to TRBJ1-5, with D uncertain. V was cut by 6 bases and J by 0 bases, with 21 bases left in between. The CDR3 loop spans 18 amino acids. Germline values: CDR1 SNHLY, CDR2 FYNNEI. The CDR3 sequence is CASRVSLVGGDSNQPQHF. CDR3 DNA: TGTGCCAGCAGGGTTTCCTTGGTAGGAGGTGATAGCAATCAGCCCCAGCATTTT. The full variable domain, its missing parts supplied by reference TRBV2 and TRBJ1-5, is EPEVTQTPSHQVTQMGQEVILRCVPISNHLYFYWYRQILGQKVEFLVSFYNNEISEKSEIFDDQFSVERPDGSNFTLKIRSTKLEDSAMYFCASRVSLVGGDSNQPQHFGDGTRLSIL.

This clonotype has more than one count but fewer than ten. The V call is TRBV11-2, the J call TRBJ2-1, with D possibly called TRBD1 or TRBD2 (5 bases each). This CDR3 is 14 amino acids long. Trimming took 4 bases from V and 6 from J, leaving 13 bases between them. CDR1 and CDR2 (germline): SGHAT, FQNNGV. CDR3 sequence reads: CASSSGQVSNEQFF. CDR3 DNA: TGTGCCAGCAGCTCGGGGCAGGTAAGCAATGAGCAGTTCTTC.

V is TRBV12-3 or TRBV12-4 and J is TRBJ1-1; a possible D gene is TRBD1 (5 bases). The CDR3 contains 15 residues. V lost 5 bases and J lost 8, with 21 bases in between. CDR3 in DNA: TGTGCCAGCAGTCAGGGTGTTGGTTTAGGACGGGAAGCTTTCTTT. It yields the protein CASSQGVGLGREAFF.

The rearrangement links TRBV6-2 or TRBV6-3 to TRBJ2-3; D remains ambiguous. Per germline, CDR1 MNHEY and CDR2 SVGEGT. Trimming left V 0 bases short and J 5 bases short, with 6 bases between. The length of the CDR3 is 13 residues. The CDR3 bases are TGTGCCAGCAGTTACTCGACGCTAGATACGCAGTATTTT. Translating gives CASSYSTLDTQYF.

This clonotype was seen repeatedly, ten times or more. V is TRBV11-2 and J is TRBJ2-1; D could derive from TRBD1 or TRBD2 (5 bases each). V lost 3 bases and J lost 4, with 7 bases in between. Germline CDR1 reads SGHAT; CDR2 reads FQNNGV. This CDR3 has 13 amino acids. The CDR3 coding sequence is TGTGCCAGCAGCTTGAGGGGATACAATGAGCAGTTCTTC. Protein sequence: CASSLRGYNEQFF.